The 12 T cell receptor beta chains below come from one sample, sequenced in a study of blood T cells in healthy people across ages. Next came a second PCR, run for roughly 6 to 11 cycles, which used a sample-barcoded 5' primer along with a J-beta primer mix. TCRdb re-analysed the 5' RACE reads in MiXCR, keeping a single row per CDR3 protein. The profile shows some 800,000 distinct CDR3 sequences, 20% to 25% of them singletons. These records were also assigned to another study, of T cells of mothers and their children.

The sequenced material came from blood. These receptors all stem from a boy between 10 and 17 years old in good health.

The V call is TRBV12-3 or TRBV12-4, the J call TRBJ2-7; TRBD1 aligns across 8 bases. The ends lost 2 bases at V and 7 bases at J; junction bases unmatched: 4. The CDR3 is 13 amino acids. The CDR3 is CASSLLGQEEQYF. CDR3 DNA: TGTGCCAGCAGTTTACTGGGACAGGAGGAGCAGTACTTC.

This chain connects TRBV20-1 to TRBJ1-5, with a possible D match to TRBD1 (6 bases). Looked up from germline, CDR1 is DFQATT and CDR2 is SNEGSKA (reference sequence). CDR3 length: 16 amino acids. Trimming removed 0 bases from V and 7 bases from J, with 19 bases in between. This CDR3 is CSARDLWIGGSQPQHF. CDR3 nucleotide sequence: TGCAGTGCTAGAGATCTGTGGATAGGGGGTTCGCAGCCCCAGCATTTT.

In the case of this clonotype: A read error is likely, as this CDR3 ends without the conserved phenylalanine or tryptophan. The chain uses TRBV4-3 and TRBJ1-4, with D hard to call. CDR3 size: 14 residues. Germline CDR1 and CDR2: LGHNA and YSLEER. Trimming took 1 base from V and 8 from J, leaving 11 bases between them. The CDR3 reads CASSQGVSREKLFL. CDR3 DNA sequence: TGCGCCAGCAGCCAAGGCGTCAGTAGGGAAAAACTGTTTCTT.

The CDR3 loop is CASSQDRPDTGEKLFF. CDR3 coding DNA: TGTGCCAGCAGCCAAGATAGGCCCGATACGGGGGAAAAACTGTTTTTT. The chain has TRBV4-2 and TRBJ1-4; D call uncertain. CDR1 LGHNA and CDR2 YNFKEQ come from the germline V gene. This CDR3 spans 16 amino acids. Between the trimmed V and J ends, which lost 0 bases and 8 bases, there was a span of 16 bases.

The chain couples TRBV6-6 to TRBJ2-1; 7 positions agree with TRBD1. There are 13 residues in the CDR3. CDR1 and CDR2 from the germline V gene are MNHNY and SVGAGI (reference sequence). J was trimmed by 8 bases and V by 3 bases; bases with no gene match: 4. CDR3 amino acids: CASSYPDRDEQFF. The CDR3 DNA follows: TGTGCCAGCAGTTATCCCGACAGGGATGAGCAGTTCTTC.

This clonotype has a handful of counts. The CDR3 is CSARGPLPTGANVLTF. CDR3 sequence (DNA): TGCAGTGCTAGAGGGCCCCTCCCCACTGGGGCCAACGTCCTGACTTTC. V usage is TRBV20-1 and J usage is TRBJ2-6; no firm D call. CDR1 and CDR2 (germline): DFQATT, SNEGSKA (reference sequence). This CDR3 spans 16 amino acids. Trimming pared 1 base from V and 2 bases from J, leaving 12 bases between.

This clonotype has a count of ten or more. A junction boundary mismatches the germline segment, possibly from a read error. This chain links TRBV5-1 with TRBJ2-6, with D possibly TRBD1 on 5 matching bases. The CDR3 runs to 15 residues. Germline lookup yields CDR1 SGHRS and CDR2 YFSETQ. CDR3 bases: TGTGCCAGCAGCTTGCAGGGTTCCGGGGCCAACGTCCTGACTTTC. Its protein is CASSLQGSGANVLTF.

This clonotype was seen a handful of times. The genes are TRBV21-1 and TRBJ2-5; the table's D call of TRBD1 was not tested on the DNA. Near its end, the DNA agrees better with TRBJ2-1, so the J call may be wrong. TRBV21-1 is an annotated pseudogene. The CDR3 consists of 16 residues. The CDR3 DNA is TGTGCCAGCAGCAAAGAGCACAGGGAATCCCATCGTGAGCAGTTCTTC. The encoded protein is CASSKEHRESHREQFF.

The rearrangement links TRBV6-5 to TRBJ1-4; D gene ambiguous. This CDR3 region has 15 residues. Trimming removed 6 bases at V and 3 bases at J, with 14 bases between. CDR1 and CDR2 from the germline V gene are MNHEY and SVGAGI. CDR3 nucleotide sequence: TGTGCCAGCAGGGATACACCGGCGCCTAATGAAAAACTGTTTTTT. It is translated as CASRDTPAPNEKLFF.

The chain recombines TRBV18 with TRBJ1-4; possibly TRBD1 for D (6 bases). With 1 base removed from V and 3 bases from J, the gap between germline ends came to 18 bases. This CDR3 comprises 18 residues. Germline V gene lookup returns CDR1 KGHSH and CDR2 LQKENI. DNA of the CDR3: TGTGCCAGCTCACCACTTGGGGGGCCGACGGGTCCTAATGAAAAACTGTTTTTT. This codes for CASSPLGGPTGPNEKLFF.

This clonotype was recorded many times. The V call is TRBV5-1, the J call TRBJ1-5; no clear D gene. There are 14 residues in the CDR3. V was pared by 0 bases and J by 5 bases, with 9 bases between. CDR1 and CDR2 (germline): SGHRS, YFSETQ. CDR3 residues: CASSLGAEDQPQHF. The CDR3, as DNA: TGCGCCAGCAGCTTGGGGGCAGAAGATCAGCCCCAGCATTTT.

The V call is TRBV6-1, the J call TRBJ1-2; no definite D call. This CDR3 is 14 amino acids long. The germline gives CDR1 MNHNS, CDR2 SASEGT. With 4 bases removed from V and 2 bases from J, the gap between germline ends came to 11 bases. This CDR3 reads CASSALPVNYGYTF. In DNA form, the CDR3 reads TGTGCCAGCAGTGCCCTACCTGTCAACTATGGCTACACCTTC.